The T cell receptor (beta chain) described here comes from a study of Tregs in tolerant kidney transplant recipients. This clone was seen more than once but under ten times. Unstimulated Tregs (CD4+CD25+CD127-) and CD4+CD25- non-Tregs were sorted from PBMCs. Here immunoSEQ multiplex PCR was the method, and the copy in TCRdb shows in-frame clones only, minus some. The sample shows about 64,000 clones, around 98% of them seen only once. The CDR3 sequence is 13 residues long. Per germline, CDR1 SGHTA and CDR2 FQGNSA. The ends lost 5 bases at V and 6 bases at J; junction bases unmatched: 6. This sample comprised Tregs from blood, obtained before the transplant. This sequence was found in a human donor who received a combined kidney and bone marrow transplant. The rearrangement uses TRBV7-2 and TRBJ2-7; TRBD1 aligns across 8 bases. CDR3 loop: CASSVADRAEQYF. CDR3 coding DNA: TGTGCCAGCAGCGTCGCGGACAGGGCCGAGCAGTACTTC.